This TCR beta chain was sequenced during a study of cytomegalovirus exposure and HLA in healthy donors (dated by TCRdb to the late 2010s). With regard to the full study: In an earlier analysis of about 560 of the donors, 250 to 350 Gb of sequence data and approximately 120 million unique TCR beta sequences from roughly 200 million T cells were reported. HLA typing included class I and class II loci at four-digit resolution. Every discovery cohort repertoire had been produced on one sequencing platform. Of the roughly 400 genotyped donors, roughly 80% were placed in the genetic ancestry cluster associated with self-reported Caucasian donors. Roughly 5 DR-DQ haplotypes were handled as single units for association and clustering because linkage in the cohort was strong. To predict cytomegalovirus infection status, the study combined high-throughput TCR immunosequencing, statistical association of individual TCRs with disease status, and machine learning. The study aimed to test whether cataloging public T cell receptors could reveal signatures of past pathogen exposure. Donor age, sex, ethnicity and CMV serostatus were compiled together with the repertoire data. A separate validation cohort of 100 to 150 different subjects was used in addition to the roughly 700-subject first cohort. An early release that covered some 640 HLA-typed donors contained approximately 300 gigabases of sequencing data and approximately 85 million unique TCR sequences. The number of donors typed differed by locus, with 629-630 for A, B, C, DRB1 and DQB1, roughly 520 for DQA1, about 610 for DPA1, and under 490 for DPB1. Rather than drawing on any new phenotypic data, the later analysis identified candidate immune exposures from TCR beta sequences and the way those sequences occurred across donors. A later genetic analysis used genome-wide SNP genotypes for about three fifths of the 666 donors, treating that subset as a discovery cohort. In an earlier analysis of 587 of the donors, high-throughput TCR beta sequencing was used to judge whether each TCR beta V gene segment behaved as functional or pseudogenic. The T cell repertoires of some 700 subjects were profiled by immunosequencing and related to cytomegalovirus serostatus. A later analysis re-analyzed previously published TCR beta repertoires from roughly 630 donors and added high-resolution HLA genotyping to study TCR occurrence patterns. Across 300 to 400 genotyped donors of the cohort, an average of roughly 250,000 unique TCR beta nucleotide sequences per donor were sequenced, and 15% to 20% of those sequences were non-productive.

The junction shows trimming of 2 bases on V and 7 bases on J, and the gene matches do not reach 6 bases of it. The cysteine opens and the phenylalanine closes a CDR3 of 14 amino acids. The sequence is cut down to CDR3 DNA, 42 bases in frame from base 1. CDR1 and CDR2 were assigned from the germline V gene as SGHTA and FQGTGA. This clone occurred once. What this receptor recognizes is not known. No base quality values were provided; no much bigger clone lies one nucleotide off. Overall study outcomes, separate from this receptor: This cohort had only TCR beta chains sequenced, and the lack of alpha or paired-chain data limited which features could be detected. Compared with equally common non-associated chains, HLA-associated TCR beta chains in a later analysis were more clonally expanded and had lower generation probabilities. The 87-base-pair reads could not distinguish some IMGT-functional V segments, including TRBV6-2 and TRBV6-3, so those segments were excluded. An association between a missense DCLRE1C variant and V-gene and J-gene trimming of TCR beta chains was found in a later genetic analysis and replicated in an independent cohort. Because HLA typing was missing for some donors at each locus, association tests included only the typed subset. A further reported finding was that TCR beta sequences accurately predicted the HLA-A and HLA-B alleles for most subjects in the first cohort. In both the original and validation cohorts, the classifier was reported to diagnose cytomegalovirus status with high specificity and sensitivity. Strong co-occurrence of HLA alleles, especially DR and DQ, made assigning TCR associations to individual alleles difficult. The earlier analysis of around 600 of the donors excluded around 17 rarely observed V segments, including chromosome 9 orphons, because counts were too low. Linkage disequilibrium might explain the correlated functional status among segregating V segments, but an unknown experimental factor could not be excluded. In vitro tests confirmed that a few of the cytomegalovirus-associated TCR beta chains recognize cytomegalovirus antigens. At a false discovery rate of 0.05, a later analysis linked some 17,000 TCR beta sequences to specific HLA alleles. According to a later analysis, parvovirus B19, influenza, CMV and Epstein-Barr virus appeared linked to several top co-occurrence clusters. The presence/absence analyses assumed that sequencing depth was roughly uniform across donors, and that assumption may not be true. An earlier analysis of 450 to 750 of the donors showed that most TCR beta V segments appeared in productive rearrangements either about 90% or about 30% of the time, which broadly matched IMGT annotations. The authors suggested that the approach could potentially be generalized to other disease states and immunological phenotypes. Most CMV-associated TCR beta chains appeared to be HLA-restricted in a later analysis, and the HLA associations seemed to be driven largely by CMV exposure. In a later analysis, the rate of TCR association differed among HLA loci, with DRB1 alleles having the most associated TCRs and HLA-C alleles having the fewest. Immune exposure information for the cohort was limited to CMV serostatus. In a later genetic analysis, fewer N-insertions in productive TCRs were reported among donors in an Asian-associated ancestry cluster than the 666-donor mean. Across donors, most TCR sequences were observed very rarely, whereas some public TCRs were present in many individuals. A cluster of highly shared sequence variants was judged likely to be a technical artifact of the sequencing pipeline. A total of fewer than 200 TCR beta chains were listed by the study as associated with cytomegalovirus.

Libraries were prepared through the immunoSEQ multiplex PCR assay. The multiplex PCR relied on a mix of 60 forward primers for TCR Vbeta segments and 13 reverse primers for TCR Jbeta segments. Amplification of the CDR3 region of rearranged TCR beta genes was performed with a multiplex PCR assay on genomic DNA. Amplified TCR beta libraries were sequenced as 87-base-pair reads on the Illumina HiSeq System. As for the authors' bioinformatics: In a later analysis, approximately 74 million unique TCR beta chains were counted across the 500 to 850 repertoires, and roughly 11 million of these chains were shared by at least two donors. Raw reads were error-corrected and collapsed into unique sequences with a nearest-neighbor algorithm that merged closely related sequences to remove PCR and sequencing errors. Alignment of CDR3 sequences to IMGT reference sequences was used to assign V, D and J gene segments. For a sequence to be retained, a match of at least six nucleotides to both a V gene segment and a J gene segment was required. Rearrangements were classified as productive when the CDR3 lacked stop codons and remained in frame with V and J, and all other rearrangements were classified as non-productive. Following IMGT convention, CDR3 was defined as the stretch from the second conserved V-encoded cysteine up to the conserved J-encoded phenylalanine. Sequences without an unambiguous match to a single V gene segment were excluded from the earlier analysis of about 600 of the donors. In an earlier analysis of around 590 of the donors, a V segment was called functional when productive rearrangements were above 56.7%, and segregating when the standard deviation between donors exceeded 5%. A statistical classification framework was built to diagnose cytomegalovirus status from the catalog of TCR beta chain sequences. In a later analysis, TCR nucleotide sequences were compared against IMGT/GENE-DB human TR gene sequences so that V and J genes could be assigned. The TCRdist pipeline was used in a later analysis to assign CDR3 sequences and most-parsimonious VDJ recombination scenarios. A later analysis defined each TCR beta chain by its CDR3 amino acid sequence plus V-gene family, and excluded reads lacking a unique V-gene family. As a way to deal with suspected cross-contamination and a sequencing artifact, a later analysis dropped under 600 nucleotide sequences that were highly shared and had low generation probability. A later analysis calculated a clonal expansion index for each public chain from normalized within-repertoire ranks of inferred template counts. Generation probabilities in a later analysis came from a VDJ recombination model fitted to out-of-frame rearrangements, and those results were checked against IGoR. In a later analysis, hypergeometric tests were used to score TCR-TCR, TCR-HLA and TCR-CMV co-occurrence, with a repertoire-size bias correction applied to TCR pairs. A later analysis estimated false discovery rates by permuting HLA or CMV assignments 20 times. In a later analysis, co-occurring TCRs were grouped using DBSCAN, with TCRdist sequence similarity added in when clustering inside HLA-allele-positive subsets. For co-occurrence clustering, repertoires with fewer than 30,000 or more than 120,000 public chains were excluded, along with four or five repertoires with anomalous nucleotide sharing. What TCRdb holds here is the immuneACCESS table cut down to in-frame rearrangements. Part of the clones is not present; checked against another copy, under half of the missing clones reflect an unresolved V gene, and the others are unexplained. V and J calls plus clone size are reproduced from that table; the DNA served to infer D and trimming. Across this sample there are more than 110,000 clones, with 80% seen only once. The ten largest clones capture 0.95% to 1.5% of the sample.

The cohort consisted of 600 or so healthy bone marrow donors. Cohort members were all nominally healthy when sampled, although unrecorded immune exposures were likely present. The donor was CMV seronegative and was included in the group of around 320 seronegative cohort members. Each donor provided a peripheral blood sample, and peripheral blood mononuclear cells were used for TCR beta sequencing. Genomic DNA was extracted from the blood cell samples with the Qiagen DNeasy Blood Extraction Kit. This receptor chain uses TRBV7-3 and TRBJ1-2; 8 central nucleotides agree with TRBD1. This receptor was taken from a female donor in good health and CMV-seronegative. The source material was PBMCs. The DNA reads TGTGCCAGCAGCTTATACAGGGGGATGGGTGGCTACACCTTC. The translation is CASSLYRGMGGYTF.